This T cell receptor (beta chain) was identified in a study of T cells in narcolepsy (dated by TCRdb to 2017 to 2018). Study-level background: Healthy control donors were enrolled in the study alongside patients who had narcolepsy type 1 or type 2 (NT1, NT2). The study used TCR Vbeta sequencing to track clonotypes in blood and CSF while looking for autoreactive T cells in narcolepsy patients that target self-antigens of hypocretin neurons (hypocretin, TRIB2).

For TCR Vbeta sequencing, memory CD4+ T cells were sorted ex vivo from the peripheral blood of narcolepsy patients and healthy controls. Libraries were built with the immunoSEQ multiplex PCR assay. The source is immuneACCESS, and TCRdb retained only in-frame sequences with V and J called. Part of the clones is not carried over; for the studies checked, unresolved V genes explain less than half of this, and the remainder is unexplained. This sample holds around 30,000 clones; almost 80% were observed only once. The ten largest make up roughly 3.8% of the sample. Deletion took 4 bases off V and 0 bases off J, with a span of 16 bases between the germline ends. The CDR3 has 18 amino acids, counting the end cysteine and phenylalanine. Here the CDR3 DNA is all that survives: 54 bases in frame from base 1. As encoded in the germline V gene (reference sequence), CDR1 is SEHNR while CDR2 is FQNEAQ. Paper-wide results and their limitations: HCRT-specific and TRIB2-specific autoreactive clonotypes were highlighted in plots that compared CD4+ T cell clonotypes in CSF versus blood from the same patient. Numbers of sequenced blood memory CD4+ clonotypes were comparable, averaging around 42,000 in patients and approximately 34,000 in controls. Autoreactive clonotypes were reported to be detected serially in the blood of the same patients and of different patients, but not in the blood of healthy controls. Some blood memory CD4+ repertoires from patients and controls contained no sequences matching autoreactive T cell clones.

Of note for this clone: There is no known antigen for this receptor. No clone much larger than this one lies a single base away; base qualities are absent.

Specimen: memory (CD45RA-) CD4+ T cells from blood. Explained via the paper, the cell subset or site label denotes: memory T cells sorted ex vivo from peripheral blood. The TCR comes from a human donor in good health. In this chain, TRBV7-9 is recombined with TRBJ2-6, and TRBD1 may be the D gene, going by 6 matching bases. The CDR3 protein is CASSSLTGGGSGANVLTF. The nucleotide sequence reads TGTGCCAGCAGCTCCCTGACAGGAGGAGGCTCTGGGGCCAACGTCCTGACTTTC.